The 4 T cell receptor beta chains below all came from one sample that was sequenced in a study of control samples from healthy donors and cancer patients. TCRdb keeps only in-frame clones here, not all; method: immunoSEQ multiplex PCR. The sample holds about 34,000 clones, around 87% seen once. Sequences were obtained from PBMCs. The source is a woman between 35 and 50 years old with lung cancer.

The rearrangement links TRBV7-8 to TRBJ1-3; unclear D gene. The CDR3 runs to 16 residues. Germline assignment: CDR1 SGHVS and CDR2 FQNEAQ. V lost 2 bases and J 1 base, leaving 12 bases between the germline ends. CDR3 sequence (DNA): TGTGCCAGCAGCTTAACTGACGGCTTATCTGGAAACACCATATATTTT. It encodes CASSLTDGLSGNTIYF.

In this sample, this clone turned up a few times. CDR3 DNA sequence: TGCGCCAGCAGCCCGGATCAGATTGTGAACACTGAAGCTTTCTTT. Its translation: CASSPDQIVNTEAFF. The J gene is TRBJ1-1, the V gene TRBV5-1; D is uncertain. Per germline, CDR1 SGHRS and CDR2 YFSETQ. The CDR3 totals 15 residues. The germline V and J ends were trimmed by 4 bases and 0 bases, with 13 bases remaining between them.

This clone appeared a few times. CDR3 coding DNA: TGTGCCAGCAGCTTGGGAGGACGGAGCACTGAAGCTTTCTTT. Its translation: CASSLGGRSTEAFF. V is TRBV5-6 and J is TRBJ1-1; D remains unclear. Trimming pared 0 bases from V and 4 bases from J, leaving 10 bases between. The CDR3 loop spans 14 amino acids. Germline values: CDR1 SGHDT, CDR2 YYEEEE.

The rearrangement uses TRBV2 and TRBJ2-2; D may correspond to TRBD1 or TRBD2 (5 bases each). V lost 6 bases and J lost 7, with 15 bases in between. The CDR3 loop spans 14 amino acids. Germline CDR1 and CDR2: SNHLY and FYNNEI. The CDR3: CASRGPLGGGELFF. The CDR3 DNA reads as TGTGCCAGCAGGGGACCCCTTGGAGGCGGGGAGCTGTTTTTT.